Below, one T cell receptor (beta chain) is given with its context. These data are taken from a study of blood T cell repertoires in COVID-19. Study overall: Acute and convalescent COVID-19 samples came from the United States, Italy and Spain. In each case, the material was cDNA or gDNA derived from T cells, B-cell-depleted T cells, or PBMCs.

This CDR3 contains 13 residues. Germline V lookup: CDR1 SGHDT, CDR2 YYEEEE. V was cut by 0 bases and J by 6 bases, with 6 bases left in between. As processed by the authors: From reference gene primer amplification, estimates of nucleated cell counts were derived. This table comes from immunoSEQ multiplex PCR, and its TCRdb copy is limited to in-frame clones, with some not included. Clone size and V and J calls were adopted from that table, with D and trimming inferred from the DNA. In the table there are about 92,000 clones, roughly 85% of which are singletons. The chain recombines TRBV5-6 with TRBJ2-2; D gene ambiguous. This clonotype originated in a man older than 75 with acute or convalescent COVID-19. Sequencing was performed on peripheral blood. The CDR3 protein is CASSLVYAGELFF. The CDR3 DNA reads TGTGCCAGCAGCTTGGTGTATGCCGGGGAGCTGTTTTTT.